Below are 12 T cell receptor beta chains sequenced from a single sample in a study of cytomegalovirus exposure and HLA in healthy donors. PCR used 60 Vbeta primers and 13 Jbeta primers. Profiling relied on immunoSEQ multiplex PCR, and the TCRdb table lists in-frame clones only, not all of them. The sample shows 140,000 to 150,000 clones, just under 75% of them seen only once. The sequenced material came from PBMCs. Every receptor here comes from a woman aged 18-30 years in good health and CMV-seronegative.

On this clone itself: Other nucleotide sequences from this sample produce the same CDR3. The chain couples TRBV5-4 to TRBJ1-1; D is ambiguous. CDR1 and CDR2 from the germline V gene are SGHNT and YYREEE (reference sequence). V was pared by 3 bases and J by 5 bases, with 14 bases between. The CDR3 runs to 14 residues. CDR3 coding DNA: TGTGCCAGCAGCTCCCGCGGACGAGGGACTGAAGCTTTCTTT. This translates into CASSSRGRGTEAFF.

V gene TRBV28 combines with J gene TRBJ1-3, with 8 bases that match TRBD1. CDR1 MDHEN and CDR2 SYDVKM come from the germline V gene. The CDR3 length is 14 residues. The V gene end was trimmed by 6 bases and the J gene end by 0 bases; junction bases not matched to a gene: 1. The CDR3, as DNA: TGTGCCAGCAGGGGGACAGGCTCTGGAAACACCATATATTTT. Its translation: CASRGTGSGNTIYF.

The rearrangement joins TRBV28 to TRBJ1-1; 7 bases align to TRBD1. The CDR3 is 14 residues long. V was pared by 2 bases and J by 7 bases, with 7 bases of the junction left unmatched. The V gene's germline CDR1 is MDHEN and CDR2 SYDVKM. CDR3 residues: CASSLEQGFGEAFF. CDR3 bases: TGTGCCAGCAGTTTAGAACAGGGGTTCGGTGAAGCTTTCTTT. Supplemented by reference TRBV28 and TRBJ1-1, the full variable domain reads DVKVTQSSRYLVKRTGEKVFLECVQDMDHENMFWYRQDPGLGLRLIYFSYDVKMKEKGDIPEGYSVSREKKERFSLILESASTNQTSMYLCASSLEQGFGEAFFGQGTRLTVV.

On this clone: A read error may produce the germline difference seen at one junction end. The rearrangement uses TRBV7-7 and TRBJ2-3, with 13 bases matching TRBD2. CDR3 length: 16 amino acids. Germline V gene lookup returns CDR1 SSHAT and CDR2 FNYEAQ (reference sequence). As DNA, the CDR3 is TGTGCTAGCAGCTTGGGGACTAGCGGGGCCGGAGATACGCAGTATTTT. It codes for CASSLGTSGAGDTQYF.

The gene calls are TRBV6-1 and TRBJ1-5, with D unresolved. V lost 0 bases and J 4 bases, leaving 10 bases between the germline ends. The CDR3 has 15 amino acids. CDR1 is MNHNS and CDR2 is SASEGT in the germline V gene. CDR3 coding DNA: TGTGCCAGCAGTGAAGCGCTACGCACGAATCAGCCCCAGCATTTT. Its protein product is CASSEALRTNQPQHF.

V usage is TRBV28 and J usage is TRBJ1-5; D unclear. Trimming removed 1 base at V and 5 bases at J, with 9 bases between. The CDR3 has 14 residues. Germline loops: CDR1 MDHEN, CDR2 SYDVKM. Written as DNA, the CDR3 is TGTGCCAGCAGTTTATTGGGAGGGTATCAGCCCCAGCATTTT. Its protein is CASSLLGGYQPQHF.

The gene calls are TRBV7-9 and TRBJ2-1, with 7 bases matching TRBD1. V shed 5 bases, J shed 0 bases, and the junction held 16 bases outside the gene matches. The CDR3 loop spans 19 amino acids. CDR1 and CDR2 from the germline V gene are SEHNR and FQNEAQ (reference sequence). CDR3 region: CASSHRTGGSTSSYNEQFF. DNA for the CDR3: TGTGCCAGCAGCCACAGGACAGGTGGTTCGACAAGCTCCTACAATGAGCAGTTCTTC.

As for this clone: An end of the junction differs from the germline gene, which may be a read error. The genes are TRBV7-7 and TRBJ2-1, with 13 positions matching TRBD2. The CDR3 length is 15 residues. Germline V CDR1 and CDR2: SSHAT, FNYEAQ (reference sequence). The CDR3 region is CASSYGTSGENEQFF. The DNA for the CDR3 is TGTGCTAGCAGTTACGGGACTAGCGGGGAAAATGAGCAGTTCTTC.

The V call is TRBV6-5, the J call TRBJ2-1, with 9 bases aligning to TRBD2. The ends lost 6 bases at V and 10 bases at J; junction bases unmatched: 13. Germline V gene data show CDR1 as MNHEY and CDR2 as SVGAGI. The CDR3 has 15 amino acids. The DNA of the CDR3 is TGTGCCAGCAGCCCCGGGCTAGCGGGGAGGGGAGAGCAGTTCTTC. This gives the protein CASSPGLAGRGEQFF.

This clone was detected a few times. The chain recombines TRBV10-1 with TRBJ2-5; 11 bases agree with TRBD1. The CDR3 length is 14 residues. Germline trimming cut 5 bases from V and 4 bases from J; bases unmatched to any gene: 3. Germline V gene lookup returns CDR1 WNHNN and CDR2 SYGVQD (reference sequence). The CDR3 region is CASSPGQGGETQYF. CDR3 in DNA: TGCGCCAGCAGTCCGGGACAGGGGGGAGAGACCCAGTACTTC.

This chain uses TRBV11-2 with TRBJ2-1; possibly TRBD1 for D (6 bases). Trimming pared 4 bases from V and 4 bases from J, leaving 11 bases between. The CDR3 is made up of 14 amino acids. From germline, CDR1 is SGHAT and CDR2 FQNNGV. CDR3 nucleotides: TGTGCCAGCAGCTCGTCAGGGGCTTACAATGAGCAGTTCTTC. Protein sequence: CASSSSGAYNEQFF. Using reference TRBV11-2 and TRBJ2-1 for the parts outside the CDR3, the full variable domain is EAGVAQSPRYKIIEKRQSVAFWCNPISGHATLYWYQQILGQGPKLLIQFQNNGVVDDSQLPKDRFSAERLKGVDSTLKIQPAKLEDSAVYLCASSSSGAYNEQFFGPGTRLTVL.

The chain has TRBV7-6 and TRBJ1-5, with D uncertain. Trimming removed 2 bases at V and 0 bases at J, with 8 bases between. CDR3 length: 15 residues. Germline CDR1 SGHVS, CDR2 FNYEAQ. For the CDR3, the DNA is TGTGCCAGCAGCTTAAGCGGTTATAGCAATCAGCCCCAGCATTTT. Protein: CASSLSGYSNQPQHF.